The present T cell receptor beta chain was sequenced within a study of Graves' ophthalmopathy and Graves' hyperthyroidism. Study context: The authors collected peripheral blood at initial diagnosis, before any treatment.

Patients were diagnosed from clinical symptoms, serum thyroxine, TRAb, thyroid ultrasound and orbital computed tomography. RNA transcripts yielded amplified TCR beta CDR3 regions. Following a first-round RT-PCR that used HTBI primers, a second-round multiplex PCR was carried out. In TCRdb, the multiplex PCR reads were re-called with MiXCR into one record per CDR3 protein. The sample has 400,000 to 500,000 distinct CDR3 sequences, approximately 21% seen once. The specimen sequenced was peripheral blood. The TCR comes from a young woman with stable Graves' hyperthyroidism.

CDR3 in amino acids: CSVDQLGELFF. In DNA, the CDR3 is TGCAGCGTTGATCAACTCGGGGAGCTGTTTTTT. The J gene is TRBJ2-2, the V gene TRBV29-1; no reliable D call. There are 11 residues in the CDR3. V lost 3 bases and J lost 7, with 6 bases in between. The germline gives CDR1 SQVTM, CDR2 ANQGSEA.